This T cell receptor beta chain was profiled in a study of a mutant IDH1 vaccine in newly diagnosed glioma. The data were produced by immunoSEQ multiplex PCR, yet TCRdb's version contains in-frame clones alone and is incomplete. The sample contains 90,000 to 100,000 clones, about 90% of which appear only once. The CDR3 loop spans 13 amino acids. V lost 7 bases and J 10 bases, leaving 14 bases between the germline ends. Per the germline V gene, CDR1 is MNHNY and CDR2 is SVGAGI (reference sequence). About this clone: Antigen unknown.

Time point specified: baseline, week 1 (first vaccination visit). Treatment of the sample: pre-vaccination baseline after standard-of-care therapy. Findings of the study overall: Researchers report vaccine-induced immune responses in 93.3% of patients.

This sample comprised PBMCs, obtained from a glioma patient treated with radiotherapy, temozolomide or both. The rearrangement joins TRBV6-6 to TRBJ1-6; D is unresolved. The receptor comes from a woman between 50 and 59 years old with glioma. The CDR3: CASNEGGRSPLHF. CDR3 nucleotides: TGTGCCAGCAATGAGGGTGGTCGGTCACCCCTCCACTTT.